The rows below give T cell receptor beta chains drawn from one sample of a study of T cell repertoires in cytomegalovirus infection. Each CDR3 protein is one row after TCRdb ran MiXCR on the reads. The table includes 400,000 to 550,000 distinct CDR3 sequences, roughly 10% detected once. The sequencing sample was made of PBMCs. The receptors were sampled from a human donor in good health (CMV status not recorded). Some clones in this sample may be carry-over from other donors' samples. The conserved cysteine and the conserved F or W are not part of the CDR3 here. Clone size is shown for a subset of rows, as once, few, many or a class of expanded clone.

j_gene: TRBJ2-5
abundance: many
v_gene: TRBV7-8
CDR3aa: ASSLVLRGGPETQY

j_gene: TRBJ2-1
abundance: -
v_gene: TRBV6-5
CDR3aa: ASSPGTSGKNEQS

j_gene: TRBJ2-2
abundance: -
v_gene: TRBV7-9
CDR3aa: ASSIPSGTSGRIVSGELF

j_gene: TRBJ1-1
abundance: few
v_gene: TRBV9
CDR3aa: ASSVGRVGEAF

j_gene: TRBJ1-2
abundance: many
v_gene: TRBV7-9
CDR3aa: ASSLGSGDGGYT

j_gene: TRBJ2-7
abundance: -
v_gene: TRBV6-5
CDR3aa: ASSYGVGEIGYEQY

j_gene: TRBJ1-3
abundance: many
v_gene: TRBV10-3
CDR3aa: AISENSAGSGNTIY

j_gene: TRBJ1-2
abundance: many
v_gene: TRBV6-1
CDR3aa: ASSTPGQGDYGYT

j_gene: TRBJ1-5
abundance: many
v_gene: TRBV7-2
CDR3aa: ASSLSRGKQPQH

j_gene: TRBJ1-2
abundance: -
v_gene: TRBV30
CDR3aa: AWSGSGRGYT

j_gene: TRBJ2-2
abundance: few
v_gene: TRBV19
CDR3aa: ASRTGAGVTGELF

j_gene: TRBJ2-7
abundance: -
v_gene: TRBV20-1
CDR3aa: SARVPLTYEQY

j_gene: TRBJ1-3
abundance: many
v_gene: TRBV10-3
CDR3aa: AIMGPLGNTIY

j_gene: TRBJ2-5
abundance: many
v_gene: TRBV6-5
CDR3aa: ASSRSGRSSQETQY

j_gene: TRBJ2-1
abundance: few
v_gene: TRBV5-5
CDR3aa: ASSGDNNNEQF

j_gene: TRBJ2-4
abundance: -
v_gene: TRBV14
CDR3aa: ASSQVPTGVENIQY

j_gene: TRBJ1-1
abundance: few
v_gene: TRBV30
CDR3aa: AWSGGPIETEAF

j_gene: TRBJ2-5
abundance: -
v_gene: TRBV29-1
CDR3aa: SVRGATQETQY

j_gene: TRBJ1-4
abundance: many
v_gene: TRBV12-3/TRBV12-4
CDR3aa: ASSPSRGQGEKLF

j_gene: TRBJ2-5
abundance: many
v_gene: TRBV7-9
CDR3aa: ASSRYIGGTQY

j_gene: TRBJ2-3
abundance: -
v_gene: TRBV29-1
CDR3aa: SVEDGGSSTDTQY

j_gene: TRBJ2-5
abundance: many
v_gene: TRBV7-2
CDR3aa: ASSLSGVTALEETQY

j_gene: TRBJ2-2
abundance: many
v_gene: TRBV11-2
CDR3aa: ASSPLSGGHTGELF

j_gene: TRBJ1-1
abundance: few
v_gene: TRBV6-5
CDR3aa: ASSYSGGVAEAF

j_gene: TRBJ2-7
abundance: -
v_gene: TRBV25-1
CDR3aa: ASSDSGRDEQY

j_gene: TRBJ2-2
abundance: many
v_gene: TRBV28
CDR3aa: ASSDRGGVPGELF

j_gene: TRBJ2-7
abundance: few
v_gene: TRBV28
CDR3aa: ASSGPGSRRTYEQY

j_gene: TRBJ2-3
abundance: many
v_gene: TRBV20-1
CDR3aa: SARDQAGVLQDTQY

j_gene: TRBJ2-3
abundance: few
v_gene: TRBV7-9
CDR3aa: ASSYLAGATDTQY

j_gene: TRBJ2-3
abundance: few
v_gene: TRBV28
CDR3aa: ASSFRTSRLPTDTQY

j_gene: TRBJ1-2
abundance: many
v_gene: TRBV5-1
CDR3aa: ASSLVPGGDYGYT

j_gene: TRBJ2-2
abundance: many
v_gene: TRBV2
CDR3aa: ASNPTLTGELF

j_gene: TRBJ1-1
abundance: few
v_gene: TRBV20-1
CDR3aa: SASRGPNTEAF

j_gene: TRBJ1-5
abundance: many
v_gene: TRBV6-6
CDR3aa: ASRLPGHQPQH

j_gene: TRBJ1-1
abundance: many
v_gene: TRBV19
CDR3aa: ASTGAGDTEAF

j_gene: TRBJ2-3
abundance: -
v_gene: TRBV20-1
CDR3aa: SARDNRQGADTQY

j_gene: TRBJ2-3
abundance: -
v_gene: TRBV28
CDR3aa: ASNMGGRGRTQY

j_gene: TRBJ2-5
abundance: -
v_gene: TRBV15
CDR3aa: ATSRDFRRDQY

j_gene: TRBJ2-7
abundance: many
v_gene: TRBV4-1
CDR3aa: ASSQEWDSLSYEQY

j_gene: TRBJ2-2
abundance: many
v_gene: TRBV5-5
CDR3aa: ASSSQGVGELF

j_gene: TRBJ1-1
abundance: many
v_gene: TRBV19
CDR3aa: ASSTSQGYTEAF

j_gene: TRBJ2-5
abundance: many
v_gene: TRBV28
CDR3aa: ASSPRQGVYRETQY

j_gene: TRBJ2-6
abundance: many
v_gene: TRBV29-1
CDR3aa: SVEGGTGANVLT

j_gene: TRBJ1-1
abundance: few
v_gene: TRBV12-5
CDR3aa: ASGLPSDRATEAF

j_gene: TRBJ2-3
abundance: -
v_gene: TRBV20-1
CDR3aa: SAWTGAYTQY

j_gene: TRBJ1-2
abundance: -
v_gene: TRBV6-5
CDR3aa: ASSYSEQPDGYT

j_gene: TRBJ2-1
abundance: many
v_gene: TRBV7-3
CDR3aa: ASSWTSGRARNEQF

j_gene: TRBJ2-2
abundance: many
v_gene: TRBV5-5
CDR3aa: ASSLSPLRSTGELF

j_gene: TRBJ1-1
abundance: -
v_gene: TRBV5-5
CDR3aa: ASSPTAYTEAF

j_gene: TRBJ2-5
abundance: many
v_gene: TRBV10-3
CDR3aa: AINRDPKETQY

j_gene: TRBJ2-2
abundance: -
v_gene: TRBV9
CDR3aa: ASSVVDTGELF

j_gene: TRBJ2-7
abundance: -
v_gene: TRBV6-5
CDR3aa: ASSYRNGQKY

j_gene: TRBJ2-2
abundance: few
v_gene: TRBV10-3
CDR3aa: AISSLDRGAGELF

j_gene: TRBJ1-4
abundance: many
v_gene: TRBV7-2
CDR3aa: ASSLNRGSNEKLF

j_gene: TRBJ1-1
abundance: once
v_gene: TRBV19
CDR3aa: ASSATEVTEAF

j_gene: TRBJ1-2
abundance: many
v_gene: TRBV7-7
CDR3aa: ASSRTGIPYGYT

j_gene: TRBJ2-1
abundance: many
v_gene: TRBV7-9
CDR3aa: ASSLTGTSVYNEQF

j_gene: TRBJ2-2
abundance: many
v_gene: TRBV5-4
CDR3aa: ASSSGERQPGGELF

j_gene: TRBJ2-5
abundance: -
v_gene: TRBV4-1
CDR3aa: ASSQARPSQETQY

j_gene: TRBJ2-2
abundance: many
v_gene: TRBV7-8
CDR3aa: ASSLGTSGPNTGELF